This entry lists 27 T cell receptor beta chains sequenced from one sample in a study of cytomegalovirus exposure and HLA in healthy donors. Amplification used 60 Vbeta primers and 13 Jbeta primers. The repertoire was sequenced with immunoSEQ multiplex PCR; TCRdb's copy has only in-frame clones and lacks some. The sample records 180,000 or so clones, about 75% being singletons. Sequencing input: PBMCs. All receptors come from a woman in her forties in good health and CMV-seropositive.

This clone was picked up one time. V and J are TRBV9 and TRBJ1-5; D unresolved. The CDR3 runs to 13 residues. Deletions cut 3 bases from V and 8 bases from J, with 12 bases between. Germline assignment: CDR1 SGDLS and CDR2 YYNGEE. CDR3 loop: CASSAGYREPQHF. In DNA, the CDR3 is TGTGCCAGCAGCGCGGGATATCGAGAGCCCCAGCATTTT.

This clone was detected only a few times. The chain carries TRBV21-1 and TRBJ1-2; the D call of TRBD1 is as the table states it, not checked on the DNA. TRBV21-1 is a pseudogene segment. The CDR3 spans 15 residues. CDR3: CASSKVGDILYGYTF. The CDR3 DNA follows: TGTGCCAGCAGCAAAGTTGGGGACATTCTCTATGGCTACACCTTC.

The V call is TRBV5-1, the J call TRBJ2-1; TRBD1 matches 11 bases. V was clipped by 4 bases and J by 8 bases; unmatched bases: 14. The CDR3 is 17 amino acids. Germline lookup yields CDR1 SGHRS and CDR2 YFSETQ. CDR3 protein: CASSLSPGTGGSHEQFF. The DNA of the CDR3 is TGCGCCAGCAGCCTATCCCCCGGGACAGGGGGAAGCCATGAGCAGTTCTTC.

Turning to this clone: The sample has other DNA sequences that encode this CDR3 too. This chain links TRBV11-2 with TRBJ2-5; TRBD1 might be the D (6 bases). CDR1 is SGHAT and CDR2 is FQNNGV in the germline V gene. There are 12 residues in the CDR3. V gave up 2 bases and J gave up 5 bases, with 6 bases separating them. In nucleotides, the CDR3 is TGTGCCAGCAGCTTAACAGGGGAGACCCAGTACTTC. This encodes CASSLTGETQYF.

Concerning this clone itself: The same CDR3 also results from other DNA sequences found in this sample. In nucleotides, the CDR3 is TGTGCCAGCAGCTTACCTTCTATAGAGGACAGCAGTGGCTACACCTTC. It specifies CASSLPSIEDSSGYTF. The V gene is TRBV28, the J gene TRBJ1-2; D is possibly TRBD1 (6 bases). Trimming left V 6 bases short and J 7 bases short, with 24 bases between. The CDR3 has 16 residues. Germline CDR1 and CDR2: MDHEN and SYDVKM.

This clone was seen a handful of times. This chain uses TRBV19 with TRBJ2-5; D possibly corresponds to TRBD1 (5 bases). The germline gives CDR1 LNHDA, CDR2 SQIVND (reference sequence). The CDR3 runs to 14 residues. V was trimmed by 0 bases and J by 0 bases, leaving 5 bases between them. The CDR3 protein is CASSIDRDQETQYF. CDR3 nucleotides: TGTGCCAGTAGTATAGACAGGGACCAAGAGACCCAGTACTTC.

The chain combines TRBV11-2 with TRBJ1-3; 7 bases are a match to TRBD1. With V trimmed by 5 bases and J by 2 bases, 3 bases remained unmatched. The CDR3 extends over 14 amino acids. Germline-derived CDR1 and CDR2 are SGHAT and FQNNGV. CDR3 sequence: CASSTRGTGNTIYF. The CDR3 DNA follows: TGTGCCAGCAGCACCAGGGGGACTGGAAACACCATATATTTT.

This clone has more than one count but fewer than ten. The V gene is TRBV5-1, the J gene TRBJ2-1, with D perhaps TRBD1 (6 bases). The V and J ends lost 4 bases and 5 bases respectively, with 10 bases between them. Germline loops: CDR1 SGHRS, CDR2 YFSETQ. The CDR3 sequence is 13 residues long. CDR3: CASSQDRNNEQFF. CDR3 coding DNA: TGCGCCAGCAGCCAGGACAGAAACAATGAGCAGTTCTTC.

The J gene is TRBJ1-3, the V gene TRBV4-1, with TRBD1 matching 9 bases. The CDR3 length is 15 residues. V gave up 4 bases and J gave up 2 bases; unmatched junction bases: 3. Germline CDR1 MGHRA, CDR2 YSYEKL. The chain's CDR3 is CASSPRQGAGNTIYF. DNA for the CDR3: TGCGCCAGCAGCCCAAGACAGGGGGCTGGAAACACCATATATTTT.

V gene TRBV6-6 combines with J gene TRBJ1-2, with TRBD1 matching 10 bases. This CDR3 has 15 amino acids. J gave up 5 bases and V 5 bases, and 8 bases lay outside the gene matches. The germline V gene encodes CDR1 MNHNY and CDR2 SVGAGI (reference sequence). CDR3 sequence: CASSPTGGPTYGYTF. CDR3 sequence (DNA): TGTGCCAGCAGTCCGACAGGGGGCCCGACTTATGGCTACACCTTC.

The V and J genes are TRBV28 and TRBJ1-4; 10 bases agree with TRBD1. Germline lookup yields CDR1 MDHEN and CDR2 SYDVKM. This CDR3 contains 17 residues. J was trimmed by 7 bases and V by 7 bases; bases with no gene match: 15. This CDR3 is CASKKTGGISGGEKLFF. The CDR3 region has the DNA TGTGCCAGCAAAAAGACAGGGGGCATTTCAGGCGGTGAAAAACTGTTTTTT. Using reference TRBV28 and TRBJ1-4 for the parts outside the CDR3, the full variable domain is DVKVTQSSRYLVKRTGEKVFLECVQDMDHENMFWYRQDPGLGLRLIYFSYDVKMKEKGDIPEGYSVSREKKERFSLILESASTNQTSMYLCASKKTGGISGGEKLFFGSGTQLSVL.

The V and J genes are TRBV13 and TRBJ1-2; D is possibly TRBD1 (5 bases). The CDR3 contains 13 residues. With 5 bases removed from V and 7 bases from J, the gap between germline ends came to 14 bases. Germline lookup yields CDR1 PRHDT and CDR2 FYEKMQ (reference sequence). The CDR3 DNA sequence: TGTGCCAGCAGCACCCGGGAGGGGTCTGGCTACACCTTC. Its translation is CASSTREGSGYTF.

The rearrangement joins TRBV28 to TRBJ2-2, with TRBD1 identical over 11 bases. V lost 7 bases, J lost 7 bases, and 11 bases stayed unmatched. In germline, CDR1 is MDHEN, CDR2 SYDVKM. The CDR3 contains 16 residues. The CDR3, as DNA: TGTGCCAGCACCGGGGGGACAGGGGGGAAGGTCGGGGAGCTGTTTTTT. Translation: CASTGGTGGKVGELFF.

This chain uses TRBV6-6 with TRBJ1-5; 8 nucleotides align to TRBD1. With V trimmed by 6 bases and J by 0 bases, 7 bases remained unmatched. Looked up from germline, CDR1 is MNHNY and CDR2 is SVGAGI (reference sequence). This CDR3 has 16 residues. The CDR3 nucleotides are TGTGCCAGCAGCACCCGACAGGGGTATAGCAATCAGCCCCAGCATTTT. It encodes CASSTRQGYSNQPQHF.

CDR3 amino acids: CASSELSGNREKLFF. The CDR3 DNA reads as TGTGCCAGCAGTGAATTGTCGGGGAATAGGGAAAAACTGTTTTTT. This chain connects TRBV2 to TRBJ1-4; D remains ambiguous. Germline V CDR1 and CDR2: SNHLY, FYNNEI. The CDR3 consists of 15 residues. V lost 2 bases to trimming and J lost 8 bases, with 15 bases between them.

The chain is built from TRBV29-1 and TRBJ2-2; tentative D call: TRBD2 (6 bases). Trimming removed 6 bases from V and 5 bases from J, with 13 bases in between. This CDR3 contains 13 residues. The germline V gene has CDR1 SQVTM and CDR2 ANQGSEA. DNA of the CDR3: TGCAGCGTCGGGGGACGAACTACCGGGGAGCTGTTTTTT. As protein: CSVGGRTTGELFF.

The chain combines TRBV6-1 with TRBJ2-7; D ambiguous. CDR3 length: 15 amino acids. Germline V lookup: CDR1 MNHNS, CDR2 SASEGT. V lost 1 base and J lost 3, with 13 bases in between. The CDR3 protein is CASSEVRVSHYEQYF. The CDR3 coding sequence is TGTGCCAGCAGTGAAGTCCGGGTCTCACACTACGAGCAGTACTTC.

A few counts support this clone. The chain carries TRBV4-1 and TRBJ2-3; 10 bases are a match to TRBD2. Germline CDR1 and CDR2: MGHRA and YSYEKL. The CDR3 sequence is 17 residues long. V shed 1 base and J 1 base; nucleotides not matched to a gene: 5. The CDR3 DNA reads TGCGCCAGCAGCCAAGGTTGGGGGACTAGCGGCACAGATACGCAGTATTTT. Protein sequence: CASSQGWGTSGTDTQYF.

The sample holds one count of this clone. This chain links TRBV6-5 with TRBJ1-2; D possibly corresponds to TRBD1 (6 bases). V shed 0 bases and J shed 6 bases, with 17 bases lying between them. Germline assignment: CDR1 MNHEY and CDR2 SVGAGI. The CDR3 runs 16 residues. The CDR3 sequence: CASSYSRGGRLNGYTF. The CDR3 DNA reads as TGTGCCAGCAGTTACTCGAGGGGGGGGCGCCTGAATGGCTACACCTTC.

This rearrangement joins TRBV15 to TRBJ1-2, with 9 bases identical to TRBD1. The CDR3 sequence is 16 residues long. Germline assignment: CDR1 LNHNV and CDR2 YYDKDF (reference sequence). The ends lost 0 bases at V and 6 bases at J; junction bases unmatched: 8. CDR3 residues: CATSREGTGWANGYTF. CDR3 in DNA: TGTGCCACCAGCAGAGAGGGGACAGGGTGGGCAAATGGCTACACCTTC.

Remarks on this clone: Its ends do not fully match the called genes, so a read error is possible. V gene TRBV7-8 combines with J gene TRBJ2-6; 7 bases agree with TRBD1. Germline V lookup: CDR1 SGHVS, CDR2 FQNEAQ. This CDR3 has 18 residues. CDR3 amino acids: CASRLVPGQSSGANVLTF. The CDR3 coding sequence is TGTGCCAGCAGATTAGTACCGGGACAGAGCTCTGGGGCCAACGTCCTGACTTTC.

This chain uses TRBV15 with TRBJ1-2; D might be TRBD1 (5 bases). The V end lost 1 base, the J end lost 6 bases, and 9 bases lay between the germline ends. The CDR3 sequence is 13 residues long. Germline values: CDR1 LNHNV, CDR2 YYDKDF (reference sequence). CDR3 bases: TGTGCCACCAGCAGAGGGACACCTGATGGCTACACCTTC. Translating it yields CATSRGTPDGYTF.

The chain joins TRBV7-9 to TRBJ1-1; TRBD1 might be the D (5 bases). Germline V CDR1 and CDR2: SEHNR, FQNEAQ (reference sequence). This CDR3 contains 12 residues. The V end was cut by 5 bases, the J end by 1 base, with 5 bases between. The CDR3 bases are TGTGCCAGCAGCGACAGGAACACTGAAGCTTTCTTT. Protein: CASSDRNTEAFF.

This clone was found once. The chain is built from TRBV2 and TRBJ2-2; 7 nucleotides align to TRBD1. Trimming removed 6 bases from V and 5 bases from J; junction bases left unmatched: 9. The CDR3 is 15 residues long. Germline loops: CDR1 SNHLY, CDR2 FYNNEI. This CDR3 is CASSLTGTETGELFF. The CDR3 region has the DNA TGTGCCAGCAGCCTTACCGGGACAGAGACCGGGGAGCTGTTTTTT.

A note on this clone: Other DNA sequences in this sample translate to the same CDR3. The chain carries TRBV19 and TRBJ2-1, with TRBD2 matching over 9 bases. J lost 4 bases, V lost 4 bases, and 2 bases had no gene match. This CDR3 contains 14 residues. CDR1 LNHDA and CDR2 SQIVND come from the germline V gene (reference sequence). The CDR3 nucleotides read TGTGCCAGTAGTACACTAGCGGGTTACAATGAGCAGTTCTTC. This sequence encodes CASSTLAGYNEQFF.

The genes are TRBV19 and TRBJ2-7; 8 bases match TRBD1. Germline V gene lookup returns CDR1 LNHDA and CDR2 SQIVND (reference sequence). CDR3 length equals 15 residues. The V segment lost 3 bases and the J segment 1 base; nucleotides outside the gene matches: 5. The DNA for the CDR3 is TGTGCCAGTAGTATCCCCAGGGGGCGATCCTACGAGCAGTACTTC. This gives the protein CASSIPRGRSYEQYF. Complete variable domain (other parts from reference TRBV19 and TRBJ2-7): DGGITQSPKYLFRKEGQNVTLSCEQNLNHDAMYWYRQDPGQGLRLIYYSQIVNDFQKGDIAEGYSVSREKKESFPLTVTSAQKNPTAFYLCASSIPRGRSYEQYFGPGTRLTVT.

The V and J genes are TRBV9 and TRBJ1-1; 9 bases match TRBD1. With 0 bases clipped from V and 10 bases from J, the junction kept 7 bases outside the gene matches. Germline assignment: CDR1 SGDLS and CDR2 YYNGEE. The CDR3 covers 14 residues. The CDR3, as DNA: TGTGCCAGCAGCGTAGCCTGGACAGGGGTGAGAGCTTTCTTT. This encodes CASSVAWTGVRAFF.